The present entry profiles one TCR beta chain with its context. This sample stems from a study of sequential checkpoint blockade in melanoma. Study background: Randomization was 1:1 between first-line nivolumab→ipilimumab and ipilimumab→nivolumab. After both sequences, patients received maintenance nivolumab.

Data came from immunoSEQ multiplex PCR; TCRdb stores just in-frame clones and leaves some out. Of about 27,000 clones in the sample, about 80% were seen once. Germline CDR1 is SGHVS and CDR2 is FQNEAQ. The CDR3 loop spans 17 amino acids. V lost 0 bases to trimming and J lost 2 bases, with 17 bases between them. Specified treatment: randomized to nivolumab then ipilimumab (arm A) or the reverse (arm B). DNA-damaging chemotherapy had not been given to any patient beforehand. From thawed PBMCs, live CD3+CD8+ cells negative for CD19 and CD56 were sorted. The material sequenced was CD8+ T cells sorted from blood (inferred from file names), taken from a patient given nivolumab and ipilimumab in sequence. The rearrangement links TRBV7-8 to TRBJ2-7; the D gene is possibly TRBD1 (5 bases). The TCR was taken from a human donor with melanoma. CDR3: CASSLAPREGSPYEQYF. The CDR3 DNA reads TGTGCCAGCAGCTTAGCGCCCAGGGAAGGGTCCCCCTACGAGCAGTACTTC. Looking up the rest from reference TRBV7-8 and TRBJ2-7 gives the full variable domain: GAGVSQSPRYKVAKRGQDVALRCDPISGHVSLFWYQQALGQGPEFLTYFQNEAQLDKSGLPSDRFFAERPEGSVSTLKIQRTQQEDSAVYLCASSLAPREGSPYEQYFGPGTRLTVT.